This entry describes one TCR beta chain. Antigen: not known. Attached unique molecular identifiers marked individual cDNA molecules. TCRdb re-derived calls from the 5' RACE reads in MiXCR, one entry per CDR3 protein. The table records 50,000 to 85,000 distinct CDR3 sequences, around 9% of them present only once. The sample is drawn from a study of early T cells in non-severe SARS-CoV-2 infection. Study overall: Sequencing targeted bulk RNA from unsorted whole blood, leaving chains unpaired. Study-level points and caveats: Matching against VDJdb likely underestimated virus-specific expansions, favoring anti-spike CD8.

CDR3 length: 14 residues. Per germline, CDR1 SGHNT and CDR2 YENEEA. V was cut by 5 bases and J by 4 bases, with 12 bases left in between. The sample taken for sequencing was whole blood. The chain carries TRBV11-3 and TRBJ2-1; D possibly corresponds to TRBD1 (6 bases). The sequence was collected from an adult who was a healthcare worker with PCR-confirmed SARS-CoV-2 infection or an uninfected control (not recorded which). For the CDR3, the DNA is TGTGCCAGCAGCAGGGGACAAACTTACAATGAGCAGTTCTTC. Protein product: CASSRGQTYNEQFF.